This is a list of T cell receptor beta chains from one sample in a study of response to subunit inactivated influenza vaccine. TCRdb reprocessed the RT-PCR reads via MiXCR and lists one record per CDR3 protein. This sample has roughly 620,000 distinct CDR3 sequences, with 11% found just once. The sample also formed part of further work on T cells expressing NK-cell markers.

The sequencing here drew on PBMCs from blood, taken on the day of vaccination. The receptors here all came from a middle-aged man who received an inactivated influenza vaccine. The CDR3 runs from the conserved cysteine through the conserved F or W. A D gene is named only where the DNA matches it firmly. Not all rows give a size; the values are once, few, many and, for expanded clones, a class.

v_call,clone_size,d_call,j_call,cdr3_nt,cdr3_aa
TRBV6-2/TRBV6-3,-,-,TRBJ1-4,TGTGCCAGCAGCAACCCGGGTGCAACTAATGAAAAACTGTTTTTT,CASSNPGATNEKLFF
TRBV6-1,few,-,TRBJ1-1,TGTGCCAGCAGAGAATATCTGGGATTCACTGAAGCTTTCTTT,CASREYLGFTEAFF
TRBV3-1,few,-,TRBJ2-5,TGTGCCAGCAGCTCCGGAAGGAAAGAGACCCAGTACTTC,CASSSGRKETQYF
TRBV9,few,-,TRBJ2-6,TGTGCCAGCAGCGTTAGAGGGCATGGGGCCAACGTCCTGACTTTC,CASSVRGHGANVLTF
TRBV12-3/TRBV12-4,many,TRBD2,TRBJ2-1,TGTGCCAGTCAGGTGGCGGGGGACTACAATGAGCAGTTCTTC,CASQVAGDYNEQFF
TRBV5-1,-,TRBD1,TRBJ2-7,TGCGCCAGCAGCTTGTATAGGACAGGGGTTTTCGGTACCTACGAGCAGTACTTC,CASSLYRTGVFGTYEQYF
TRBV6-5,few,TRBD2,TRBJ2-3,TGTGCCAGCAGTTACTTTGCTAGCGGAACTAGCACAGATACGCAGTATTTT,CASSYFASGTSTDTQYF
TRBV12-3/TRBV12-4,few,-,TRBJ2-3,TGTGCCAGCAGTTTGGGGGGGGGGCCCACAGATACGCAGTATTTT,CASSLGGGPTDTQYF
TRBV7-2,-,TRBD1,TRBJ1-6,TGTGCCAGCAGCTCCTCCCTTACAGGGGGCTCATCACCCCTCCACTTT,CASSSSLTGGSSPLHF
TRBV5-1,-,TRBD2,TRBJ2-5,TGCGCCAGCAGCGAAATTAGCGGGAGACGGGAGACCCAGTACTTC,CASSEISGRRETQYF
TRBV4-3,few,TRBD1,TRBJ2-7,TGCGCCAGCAGCCAAGATCGGACAGGGGTATTCTACGAGCAGTACTTC,CASSQDRTGVFYEQYF
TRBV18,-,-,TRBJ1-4,TGTGCCAGCTCAGGAACGGCAGGGAGTGAAAAACTGTTTTTT,CASSGTAGSEKLFF
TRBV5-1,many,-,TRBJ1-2,TGCGCCAGCAGCTTGACCGCTCGGGACATTGACTATGGCTACACCTTC,CASSLTARDIDYGYTF
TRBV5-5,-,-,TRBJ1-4,TGTGCCAGCAGCTTGGCAGGGGCGGGAAATGAAAAACTGTTTTTT,CASSLAGAGNEKLFF
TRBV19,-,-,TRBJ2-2,TGTGCCAGTATGAGACAGCCGAACACCGGGGAGCTGTTTTTT,CASMRQPNTGELFF
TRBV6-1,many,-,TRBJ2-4,TGTGCCAGCAGTGGACAAGAGCGCAAAAACATTCAGTACTTC,CASSGQERKNIQYF
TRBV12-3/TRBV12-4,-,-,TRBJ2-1,TGTGCCAGCAGCTTTTGGGGGAGAGGGAATGAGCAGTTCTTC,CASSFWGRGNEQFF
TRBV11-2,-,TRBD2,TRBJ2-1,TGTGCCAGCAGACTAGCGGGGGGGGTGGAGCAGTTCTTC,CASRLAGGVEQFF
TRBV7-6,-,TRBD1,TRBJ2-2,TGTGCCAGCAGCAAAACAGGGGGCGACACCGGGGAGCTGTTTTTT,CASSKTGGDTGELFF
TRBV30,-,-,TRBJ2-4,TGTGCCTGGAGCGCGGAGATAGCCAAAAACATTCAGTACTTC,CAWSAEIAKNIQYF
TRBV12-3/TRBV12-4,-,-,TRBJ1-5,TGTGCCAGCAGTTTAGCCACCTCGCAGGCTAGCAATCAGCCCCAGCATTTT,CASSLATSQASNQPQHF
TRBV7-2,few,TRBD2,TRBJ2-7,TGTGCCAGCAGCTCCACTAGCGGCTACGAGCAGTACTTC,CASSSTSGYEQYF
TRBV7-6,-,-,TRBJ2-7,TGTGCCAGCAGCTTATCCGGAGGGAACAGACCACACCTTGGCTACGAGCAGTACTTC,CASSLSGGNRPHLGYEQYF
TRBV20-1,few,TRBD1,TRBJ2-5,TGCAGTGCTAGAGATCCAGACAGGGGAGAGACCCAGTACTTC,CSARDPDRGETQYF
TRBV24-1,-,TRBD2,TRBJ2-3,TGTGCCACCAGTGACCCGGGACTAGGTAGCACAGATACGCAGTATTTT,CATSDPGLGSTDTQYF
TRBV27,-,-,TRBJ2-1,TGTGCCAGCAGTGCTGATCCCCGAGTTTACAATGAGCAGTTCTTC,CASSADPRVYNEQFF